The clone carrying this T cell receptor (beta chain) was seen once. The repertoire was sequenced with immunoSEQ multiplex PCR; TCRdb's copy has only in-frame clones and lacks some. This repertoire shows about 400,000 clones, around nine tenths found once; its top ten account for 10%. This specimen belongs to a study of blood T cell repertoires in COVID-19. Across the study: T cells, B-cell-depleted T cells, or PBMCs supplied cDNA or gDNA.

The CDR3 totals 13 residues. The V end was cut by 6 bases, the J end by 8 bases, with 14 bases between. Which cohort a participant joined came from the clinical history participants gave. Donors in Cohort 3 counted as recovered after two negative PCRs, clearance, or symptom resolution. V gene TRBV12-3 or TRBV12-4 combines with J gene TRBJ1-3; D uncertain. Sequenced input: PBMCs or T cells enriched from blood (not recorded which). This receptor was identified in a woman aged 45-59 years who had recovered from COVID-19. CDR3 region: CASSLLPGDTIYF. The CDR3 bases are TGTGCCAGCAGCCTCTTACCGGGAGACACCATATATTTT.